These 30 T cell receptor beta chains were sequenced from one sample in a study of cytomegalovirus exposure and HLA in healthy donors (dated by TCRdb to 2015 to 2018). The library was prepared using the immunoSEQ multiplex PCR assay. For the multiplex PCR, a mixture combining 60 forward primers for TCR Vbeta segments and 13 reverse primers for TCR Jbeta segments was used. In TCRdb, the immuneACCESS table is reduced to in-frame sequences with V and J assigned. These tables do not hold every clone; where another copy was compared, an unresolved V gene accounts for under half, and the others remain unexplained. For this sample the table gives 75,000 to 90,000 clones, of which over 60% were detected only once. The top ten clonotypes cover around 10% of the sample. What was sequenced was PBMCs. These receptors were taken from a woman aged 40 to 50 in good health and CMV-seropositive.

This clone was found a few times. The chain couples TRBV5-4 to TRBJ2-7; 11 bases map to TRBD2. This CDR3 is built from 15 residues. The germline V gene has CDR1 SGHNT and CDR2 YYREEE (reference sequence). Trimming at V came to 0 bases and at J to 4 bases, leaving 3 bases not matched to a gene. CDR3 in amino acids: CASSLALAGGYEQYF. In nucleotides, the CDR3 is TGTGCCAGCAGCTTGGCCCTAGCGGGGGGTTACGAGCAGTACTTC. Together with reference TRBV5-4 and TRBJ2-7, the CDR3 gives the full variable domain: ETGVTQSPTHLIKTRGQQVTLRCSSQSGHNTVSWYQQALGQGPQFIFQYYREEENGRGNFPPRFSGLQFPNYSSELNVNALELDDSALYLCASSLALAGGYEQYFGPGTRLTVT.

The rearrangement uses TRBV19 and TRBJ1-6; weak D call: TRBD1 (6 bases). Looked up from germline, CDR1 is LNHDA and CDR2 is SQIVND (reference sequence). V was clipped by 3 bases and J by 0 bases, with 12 bases between them. CDR3 length equals 17 residues. CDR3 protein: CASSMGTPSSYNSPLHF. CDR3 coding DNA: TGTGCCAGTAGTATGGGGACACCGAGCTCCTATAATTCACCCCTCCACTTT. Full variable domain (outside the CDR3, taken from reference TRBV19 and TRBJ1-6): DGGITQSPKYLFRKEGQNVTLSCEQNLNHDAMYWYRQDPGQGLRLIYYSQIVNDFQKGDIAEGYSVSREKKESFPLTVTSAQKNPTAFYLCASSMGTPSSYNSPLHFGNGTRLTVT.

The chain links TRBV4-2 to TRBJ1-1; D possibly corresponds to TRBD1 (5 bases). V was cut by 0 bases and J by 7 bases, with 15 bases left in between. Germline CDR1 is LGHNA and CDR2 is YNFKEQ. This CDR3 is built from 15 residues. CDR3 bases: TGTGCCAGCAGCCAAGAGGGTAGGCAGGGAAGTGAAGCTTTCTTT. Translation gives CASSQEGRQGSEAFF.

The V gene is TRBV27, the J gene TRBJ2-6; D is ambiguous. Trimming took off 2 bases at V and 0 bases at J, with 5 bases between the two ends. CDR1 is MNHEY, CDR2 SMNVEV, per germline (reference sequence). The CDR3 extends over 15 amino acids. CDR3 in DNA: TGTGCCAGCAGTTTACTCTCCTCTGGGGCCAACGTCCTGACTTTC. Its translation: CASSLLSSGANVLTF.

With regard to this clone: At one end the junction does not follow the germline gene, possibly because of a read error. The chain recombines TRBV30 with TRBJ1-2; D gene uncertain. The CDR3 is 12 residues long. Germline V gene sequence: CDR1 GTSNPN, CDR2 SVGIG (reference sequence). The CDR3 coding sequence is TGTGCCTGGAGAGGACTCCACTATGGCTACCCCTTC. Its protein is CAWRGLHYGYPF.

This chain uses TRBV15 with TRBJ1-2; D gene uncertain. V lost 5 bases and J 7 bases, leaving 20 bases between the germline ends. CDR1 is LNHNV and CDR2 is YYDKDF in the germline V gene (reference sequence). This CDR3 comprises 15 residues. The CDR3 loop reads CATSPELLWESGYTF. For the CDR3, the DNA is TGTGCCACCAGCCCAGAGTTGTTGTGGGAGAGTGGCTACACCTTC.

The chain employs TRBV7-9 and TRBJ2-3; 7 bases agree with TRBD2. From germline, CDR1 is SEHNR and CDR2 FQNEAQ (reference sequence). The CDR3 consists of 16 residues. Germline trimming cut 5 bases from V and 2 bases from J; bases unmatched to any gene: 10. The CDR3 region is CASSPQSGDTTDTQYF. In DNA form, the CDR3 reads TGTGCCAGCAGCCCGCAGAGCGGGGATACCACAGATACGCAGTATTTT.

This clone was picked up a small number of times. The V and J genes are TRBV6-6 and TRBJ1-5, with D unclear. Germline loops: CDR1 MNHNY, CDR2 SVGAGI (reference sequence). The ends were cut back, 8 bases at V and 4 bases at J, with 12 bases in the middle. The CDR3 is 13 amino acids. DNA of the CDR3: TGTGCCAGCGTAGACACTGGGAATCAGCCCCAGCATTTT. Translating it yields CASVDTGNQPQHF.

V usage is TRBV19 and J usage is TRBJ1-2, with D perhaps matching TRBD1 (5 bases). There are 17 residues in the CDR3. From germline, CDR1 is LNHDA and CDR2 SQIVND (reference sequence). Deletions cut 4 bases from V and 2 bases from J, with 20 bases between. The CDR3 is CASSTTISAGPNYGYTF. The CDR3 region has the DNA TGTGCCAGTAGTACGACGATCTCGGCGGGGCCGAACTATGGCTACACCTTC.

The CDR3 loop reads CASSWSGNQPQHF. The CDR3 nucleotides are TGTGCCAGCAGCTGGTCAGGGAATCAGCCCCAGCATTTT. V gene TRBV28 combines with J gene TRBJ1-5, with D tentatively TRBD1 (5 bases). Trimming removed 6 bases from V and 4 bases from J, with 10 bases in between. The CDR3 contains 13 residues. CDR1 MDHEN and CDR2 SYDVKM come from the germline V gene.

This chain uses TRBV19 with TRBJ1-1; 9 bases fit TRBD1. CDR1 LNHDA and CDR2 SQIVND come from the germline V gene (reference sequence). Trimming removed 8 bases from V and 5 bases from J; junction bases left unmatched: 6. This CDR3 has 13 amino acids. CDR3: CASEGDRDTEAFF. Here the CDR3 DNA reads TGTGCCAGTGAAGGGGACAGGGATACTGAAGCTTTCTTT. Full variable domain (missing parts from reference TRBV19 and TRBJ1-1): DGGITQSPKYLFRKEGQNVTLSCEQNLNHDAMYWYRQDPGQGLRLIYYSQIVNDFQKGDIAEGYSVSREKKESFPLTVTSAQKNPTAFYLCASEGDRDTEAFFGQGTRLTVV.

The genes are TRBV7-6 and TRBJ2-7, with 7 bases fitting TRBD2. V was clipped by 1 base and J by 5 bases; unmatched bases: 5. The CDR3 is 14 residues long. Germline V lookup: CDR1 SGHVS, CDR2 FNYEAQ. CDR3 sequence (DNA): TGTGCCAGCAGCTTAGAATTACGGGGGGACGAGCAGTACTTC. Its protein product is CASSLELRGDEQYF.

This clone was observed a single time. The CDR3 sequence: CASSKLGGNSEQFF. The CDR3 DNA reads TGTGCCAGCTCAAAACTAGGGGGAAATAGTGAGCAGTTCTTC. V gene TRBV18 combines with J gene TRBJ2-1; perhaps TRBD1 as D (6 bases). Looked up from germline, CDR1 is KGHSH and CDR2 is LQKENI. The CDR3 has 14 residues. Trimming cost V 5 bases and J 9 bases, with 17 bases left between them.

V and J are TRBV12-5 and TRBJ2-3; D possibly corresponds to TRBD2 (5 bases). Germline assignment: CDR1 LGHNT and CDR2 FRNRAP. There are 12 residues in the CDR3. The V and J ends lost 8 bases and 2 bases respectively, with 8 bases between them. The CDR3, as DNA: TGTGCTAGTACGGGGTACACAGATACGCAGTATTTT. This gives the protein CASTGYTDTQYF.

V usage is TRBV15 and J usage is TRBJ1-5; 8 bases line up with TRBD1. V lost 0 bases and J lost 2; bases outside the gene matches: 6. The CDR3 spans 17 residues. Germline V gives CDR1 LNHNV, CDR2 YYDKDF (reference sequence). The CDR3 DNA follows: TGTGCCACCAGCAGAGATCAGGGGGCAAAAGGCAATCAGCCCCAGCATTTT. This translates into CATSRDQGAKGNQPQHF.

The rearrangement joins TRBV7-8 to TRBJ2-7, with 7 bases that match TRBD1. Germline CDR1 SGHVS, CDR2 FQNEAQ. V lost 4 bases to trimming and J lost 2 bases; unmatched junction nucleotides: 5. The CDR3 has 14 residues. The CDR3 sequence: CASSSDRLTYEQYF. The CDR3 DNA reads TGTGCCAGCAGCTCGGACAGGTTAACCTACGAGCAGTACTTC.

This chain joins TRBV28 and TRBJ1-4; 7 nucleotides agree with TRBD1. The CDR3 extends over 17 amino acids. Germline V lookup: CDR1 MDHEN, CDR2 SYDVKM. J gave up 8 bases and V 4 bases, and 16 bases lay outside the gene matches. The CDR3 nucleotides read TGTGCCAGCAGTTCCCTGCCATATCGGCCGGGACAGGAAAAACTGTTTTTT. Its protein product is CASSSLPYRPGQEKLFF.

The chain combines TRBV9 with TRBJ1-3, with D unclear. The CDR3 loop spans 18 amino acids. Germline loops: CDR1 SGDLS, CDR2 YYNGEE. The V end was cut by 0 bases, the J end by 3 bases, with 19 bases between. The CDR3 loop is CASSVVTHFRQDGNTIYF. The CDR3 nucleotides read TGTGCCAGCAGCGTAGTAACCCACTTTCGTCAGGATGGAAACACCATATATTTT.

This clone was seen many times. This chain uses TRBV7-3 with TRBJ2-1, with 11 bases lining up with TRBD2. The V gene end was trimmed by 5 bases and the J gene end by 2 bases; junction bases not matched to a gene: 11. In germline, CDR1 is SGHTA, CDR2 FQGTGA. This CDR3 contains 18 residues. As DNA, the CDR3 is TGTGCCAGCAGCCAAGCTAGCGGGGGGCCGGGTCCCTACAATGAGCAGTTCTTC. Its protein is CASSQASGGPGPYNEQFF.

The chain uses TRBV19 and TRBJ1-5; 7 nucleotides line up with TRBD1. This CDR3 has 15 residues. Germline CDR1 is LNHDA and CDR2 is SQIVND (reference sequence). The V and J ends lost 10 bases and 3 bases, in that order; junction bases with no gene match: 12. CDR3 coding DNA: TGTGCCACTGGGGGCCAAACAGGGGTCAATCAGCCCCAGCATTTT. Its protein product is CATGGQTGVNQPQHF.

V usage is TRBV5-1 and J usage is TRBJ2-7, with 7 positions matching TRBD2. This CDR3 is built from 13 residues. The V gene end was trimmed by 4 bases and the J gene end by 3 bases; junction bases not matched to a gene: 4. The germline CDR1 and CDR2 sequences are SGHRS and YFSETQ. In DNA form, the CDR3 reads TGCGCCAGCAGCCCCGGGACTATCTACGAGCAGTACTTC. It is translated as CASSPGTIYEQYF.

The chain links TRBV4-1 to TRBJ2-3, with D possibly being TRBD2 (7 bases). V was clipped by 8 bases and J by 1 base, with 10 bases between them. CDR1 MGHRA and CDR2 YSYEKL come from the germline V gene. The CDR3 extends over 13 amino acids. The DNA of the CDR3 is TGCGCCAGCCGGGGGGCGGGCACAGATACGCAGTATTTT. Encoded protein: CASRGAGTDTQYF.

The table lists this clone with a few counts. The gene calls are TRBV7-2 and TRBJ2-5; 10 nucleotides align to TRBD2. Per the germline V gene, CDR1 is SGHTA and CDR2 is FQGNSA. After removal of 2 bases from V and 4 bases from J, the junction contained 13 bases not matched to a gene. This CDR3 comprises 18 residues. This CDR3 is CASSLIEGIAGGRETQYF. For the CDR3, the DNA is TGTGCCAGCAGCTTAATCGAAGGGATAGCGGGGGGTCGAGAGACCCAGTACTTC.

This clone was seen a few times. The rearrangement uses TRBV7-9 and TRBJ1-1; no definite D call. The germline V gene has CDR1 SEHNR and CDR2 FQNEAQ (reference sequence). Trimming stripped 2 bases from V and 0 bases from J, with 4 bases between. The CDR3 covers 13 residues. The chain's CDR3 is CASSLSVNTEAFF. CDR3 coding DNA: TGTGCCAGCAGCTTATCGGTGAACACTGAAGCTTTCTTT. Together with reference TRBV7-9 and TRBJ1-1, the CDR3 gives the full variable domain: DTGVSQNPRHKITKRGQNVTFRCDPISEHNRLYWYRQTLGQGPEFLTYFQNEAQLEKSRLLSDRFSAERPKGSFSTLEIQRTEQGDSAMYLCASSLSVNTEAFFGQGTRLTVV.

The chain uses TRBV6-5 and TRBJ2-7, with 10 bases that match TRBD2. The V segment lost 6 bases and the J segment 3 bases; nucleotides outside the gene matches: 8. Germline-derived CDR1 and CDR2 are MNHEY and SVGAGI. The CDR3 runs 15 residues. CDR3 region: CASSRTSGVFYEQYF. CDR3 coding DNA: TGTGCCAGCAGCCGGACTAGCGGAGTATTCTACGAGCAGTACTTC.

The chain has TRBV7-9 and TRBJ1-1; 8 nucleotides match TRBD1. Germline values: CDR1 SEHNR, CDR2 FQNEAQ (reference sequence). The J segment lost 1 base and the V segment lost 1 base, leaving 2 bases of the junction unmatched. The CDR3 totals 15 residues. The chain's CDR3 is CASSLDGTGNTEAFF. In DNA, the CDR3 is TGTGCCAGCAGCTTAGACGGGACAGGGAACACTGAAGCTTTCTTT.

The V gene is TRBV5-6, the J gene TRBJ2-1, with a possible D match to TRBD2 (5 bases). From germline, CDR1 is SGHDT and CDR2 YYEEEE. V gave up 2 bases and J gave up 8 bases, with 11 bases separating them. The CDR3 contains 13 residues. This chain's CDR3 is CASSFLLRDEQFF. Here the CDR3 DNA reads TGTGCCAGCAGCTTTCTTTTGAGGGATGAGCAGTTCTTC. The full variable domain, completed using reference TRBV5-6 and TRBJ2-1, is DAGVTQSPTHLIKTRGQQVTLRCSPKSGHDTVSWYQQALGQGPQFIFQYYEEEERQRGNFPDRFSGHQFPNYSSELNVNALLLGDSALYLCASSFLLRDEQFFGPGTRLTVL.

V and J are TRBV18 and TRBJ2-6, with 7 bases aligning to TRBD1. Germline CDR1 is KGHSH and CDR2 is LQKENI. The CDR3 runs to 17 residues. After removal of 3 bases from V and 0 bases from J, the junction contained 5 bases not matched to a gene. Here the CDR3 DNA reads TGTGCCAGCTCACCCACGACAGGGATCTCTGGGGCCAACGTCCTGACTTTC. It translates to CASSPTTGISGANVLTF.

This chain joins TRBV4-3 and TRBJ1-1; D possibly corresponds to TRBD1 (6 bases). Trimming stripped 4 bases from V and 5 bases from J, with 23 bases between. The CDR3 contains 17 residues. Germline loops: CDR1 LGHNA, CDR2 YSLEER. The CDR3 nucleotides are TGCGCCAGCAGCCCTGACCGTGGAACAGGGATATCGACTGAAGCTTTCTTT. The encoded protein is CASSPDRGTGISTEAFF.

This rearrangement joins TRBV30 to TRBJ2-4; 7 bases line up with TRBD1. V shed 1 base and J 10 bases; nucleotides not matched to a gene: 4. The V gene's germline CDR1 is GTSNPN and CDR2 SVGIG (reference sequence). The CDR3 has 12 amino acids. The CDR3 DNA reads TGTGCCTGGAGTGGACAGGGACAGATTCAGTACTTC. As protein: CAWSGQGQIQYF.